The 28 T cell receptor beta chains given below trace back to one sample, sequenced in a study of vaccination and CD4 T cells after COVID-19. With the Oncomine TCR Beta short-read assay, DNA from cultured CD4+ T cells was sequenced. MiXCR was run by TCRdb on the PCR reads, yielding one entry per CDR3 protein. Among fewer than 25,000 distinct CDR3 sequences listed, 30% to 45% were seen once. No antigens are known for them. Regarding time point: late sampling 161 to 241 days after vaccination in a few convalescent patients. Treatment specified: roughly 10-day PBMC culture with coronavirus spike peptide pools or control peptides (ViraFEST assay). Sequenced material: CD4+ T cells from blood, cultured in vitro, taken about 7 months after SARS-CoV-2 vaccination. Receptors originate from a human donor who had recovered from COVID-19.

This chain links TRBV28 with TRBJ2-7, with D perhaps TRBD2 (6 bases). The V end was cut by 8 bases, the J end by 2 bases, with 16 bases between. CDR1 is MDHEN and CDR2 is SYDVKM in the germline V gene. This CDR3 has 14 amino acids. This CDR3 reads CASCPGTFAYEQYF. CDR3 DNA sequence: TGTGCCAGCTGCCCAGGGACTTTCGCCTACGAGCAGTACTTC.

This clonotype was seen more than once but under ten times. This chain joins TRBV7-2 and TRBJ2-7, with 9 bases lining up with TRBD2. From germline, CDR1 is SGHTA and CDR2 FQGNSA. V trimming: 5 bases; J trimming: 1 base; junction bases outside the gene matches: 6. CDR3 length: 15 amino acids. CDR3 in amino acids: CASSQRLAESYEQYF. CDR3 bases: TGTGCCAGCAGCCAGCGACTAGCGGAATCCTACGAGCAGTACTTC.

The J gene is TRBJ2-2, the V gene TRBV15; the D is unclear. Germline V CDR1 and CDR2: LNHNV, YYDKDF (reference sequence). The CDR3 extends over 14 amino acids. Trimming removed 0 bases from V and 6 bases from J, with 8 bases in between. CDR3 bases: TGTGCCACCAGCAGAGATAATGTTGCCGGGGAGCTGTTTTTT. It is translated as CATSRDNVAGELFF.

V is TRBV4-1 and J is TRBJ2-7, with D perhaps matching TRBD2 (6 bases). The V gene's germline CDR1 is MGHRA and CDR2 YSYEKL. Trimming removed 1 base from V and 2 bases from J, with 9 bases in between. The CDR3 covers 14 residues. The CDR3 sequence is CASSQGGATYEQYF. The CDR3 region has the DNA TGCGCCAGCAGCCAAGGCGGGGCTACCTACGAGCAGTACTTC.

The chain links TRBV7-3 to TRBJ2-1; TRBD2 matches at 12 bases. Germline V gene lookup returns CDR1 SGHTA and CDR2 FQGTGA. This CDR3 is 21 amino acids long. V lost 1 base, J lost 1 base, and 14 bases stayed unmatched. CDR3 amino acids: CASSLIATSGRLRGSYNEQFF. CDR3 DNA sequence: TGTGCCAGCAGCTTAATAGCAACTAGCGGGAGGTTACGGGGTTCCTACAATGAGCAGTTCTTC.

The chain uses TRBV5-4 and TRBJ2-7; 10 positions match TRBD2. Germline trimming cut 0 bases from V and 6 bases from J; bases unmatched to any gene: 9. The CDR3 runs to 16 residues. Germline V gene sequence: CDR1 SGHNT, CDR2 YYREEE (reference sequence). CDR3 in DNA: TGTGCCAGCAGCTTGGAAAGCGGGAGGGTGACGGGCGAGCAGTACTTC. It is translated as CASSLESGRVTGEQYF.

The gene calls are TRBV11-2 and TRBJ2-7, with 11 bases aligning to TRBD2. In germline, CDR1 is SGHAT, CDR2 FQNNGV. Losses at the gene ends were 2 bases for V and 0 bases for J; bases not matched to a gene: 9. This CDR3 is built from 18 residues. The CDR3 coding sequence is TGTGCCAGCAGCTTATTCCCTGGGGGACTAGCGGCCTCCTACGAGCAGTACTTC. As protein: CASSLFPGGLAASYEQYF.

The chain carries TRBV6-1 and TRBJ1-2; D is uncertain. This CDR3 comprises 11 residues. Germline V gene sequence: CDR1 MNHNS, CDR2 SASEGT. Trimming removed 4 bases at V and 10 bases at J, with 10 bases between. In nucleotides, the CDR3 is TGTGCCAGCAGTGTCACAAGTAACTACACCTTC. This sequence encodes CASSVTSNYTF.

The chain employs TRBV6-2 or TRBV6-3 and TRBJ2-7; tentative D call: TRBD1 (6 bases). Germline CDR1 and CDR2: MNHEY and SVGEGT. This CDR3 spans 15 amino acids. V lost 7 bases, J lost 2 bases, and 18 bases lay in between. The CDR3 here is CASILAPGETYEQYF. The CDR3, as DNA: TGTGCCAGCATACTCGCTCCAGGGGAAACCTACGAGCAGTACTTC.

This chain connects TRBV27 to TRBJ2-1; D not resolved. The CDR3 runs to 13 residues. V gave up 8 bases and J gave up 10 bases, with 18 bases separating them. From germline, CDR1 is MNHEY and CDR2 SMNVEV (reference sequence). The CDR3 sequence is CASGRWSSREQFF. DNA of the CDR3: TGTGCCAGCGGCCGGTGGTCCAGTAGGGAGCAGTTCTTC.

This clonotype has a handful of counts. V usage is TRBV6-5 and J usage is TRBJ2-2; D is ambiguous. CDR1 is MNHEY and CDR2 is SVGAGI in the germline V gene. CDR3 length: 14 residues. Trimming shortened V by 0 bases and J by 3 bases, and 5 bases separated the two germline ends. The chain's CDR3 is CASSYSRDTGELFF. CDR3 nucleotide sequence: TGTGCCAGCAGTTACTCTCGGGACACCGGGGAGCTGTTTTTT.

This chain joins TRBV4-3 and TRBJ2-5, with D unresolved. The germline V gene has CDR1 LGHNA and CDR2 YSLEER. The CDR3 extends over 13 amino acids. Trimming took off 1 base at V and 5 bases at J, with 8 bases between the two ends. The CDR3 here is CASSQGLGETQYF. The CDR3 region has the DNA TGCGCCAGCAGCCAAGGACTGGGGGAGACCCAGTACTTC.

Only a few counts were recorded for this clonotype. The V and J genes are TRBV6-5 and TRBJ2-7; TRBD2 matches 7 bases. Per the germline V gene, CDR1 is MNHEY and CDR2 is SVGAGI. J gave up 6 bases and V 1 base, and 9 bases lay outside the gene matches. CDR3 length equals 15 residues. CDR3 coding DNA: TGTGCCAGCAGTTACTACAGGCGGGAGTCGGGCGAGCAGTACTTC. The encoded protein is CASSYYRRESGEQYF.

This clonotype was detected a few times. V is TRBV18 and J is TRBJ2-7; the D is unclear. Per germline, CDR1 KGHSH and CDR2 LQKENI. The CDR3 loop spans 15 amino acids. V was cut by 4 bases and J by 5 bases, with 18 bases left in between. The CDR3: CASSLGPSRDHEQYF. The CDR3 nucleotides are TGTGCCAGCTCACTTGGTCCGTCCCGTGACCACGAGCAGTACTTC.

This clonotype was recorded a few times. The V and J genes are TRBV7-3 and TRBJ2-1, with D perhaps TRBD2 (6 bases). This CDR3 comprises 14 residues. Germline V gene lookup returns CDR1 SGHTA and CDR2 FQGTGA. Trimming shortened V by 5 bases and J by 6 bases, and 14 bases separated the two germline ends. In nucleotides, the CDR3 is TGTGCCAGCAGCCCCACGGGAGTCTCCAATGAGCAGTTCTTC. It is translated as CASSPTGVSNEQFF.

This chain uses TRBV19 with TRBJ2-5; the match to TRBD1 covers 8 bases. There are 15 residues in the CDR3. Germline CDR1 is LNHDA and CDR2 is SQIVND (reference sequence). Trimming took 4 bases from V and 5 from J; bases not matched to a gene: 9. DNA for the CDR3: TGTGCCAGTAGTACGGACAGGGCCCCCGAGGAGACCCAGTACTTC. It yields the protein CASSTDRAPEETQYF.

The chain combines TRBV20-1 with TRBJ2-3; tentative D call: TRBD2 (5 bases). The CDR3 totals 14 residues. Trimming removed 3 bases at V and 8 bases at J, with 18 bases between. The germline V gene encodes CDR1 DFQATT and CDR2 SNEGSKA (reference sequence). The CDR3 reads CSASARYRGGTQYF. The CDR3 DNA is TGCAGTGCTAGCGCGCGGTATAGAGGAGGTACGCAGTATTTT.

V gene TRBV19 combines with J gene TRBJ1-5; no clear D gene. V was shortened by 1 base and J by 8 bases, with 18 bases between the two germline ends. This CDR3 has 16 residues. Germline V CDR1 and CDR2: LNHDA, SQIVND (reference sequence). CDR3 protein: CASSIGKGMRFEPQHF. The CDR3 DNA reads TGTGCCAGTAGTATAGGAAAAGGTATGCGCTTCGAGCCCCAGCATTTT.

This clonotype was seen only a few times. The V gene is TRBV7-9, the J gene TRBJ2-4; TRBD1 matches 7 bases. Per germline, CDR1 SEHNR and CDR2 FQNEAQ (reference sequence). Trimming removed 5 bases from V and 8 bases from J; junction bases left unmatched: 9. CDR3 length equals 14 residues. The CDR3 DNA reads TGTGCCAGCAGCCAACAGGGGCCGCGGGACATTCAGTACTTC. It is translated as CASSQQGPRDIQYF.

This clonotype was observed a few times. The V and J genes are TRBV6-5 and TRBJ2-7, with 11 bases identical to TRBD1. V lost 4 bases, J lost 4 bases, and 6 bases stayed unmatched. There are 15 residues in the CDR3. CDR1 and CDR2 from the germline V gene are MNHEY and SVGAGI. DNA of the CDR3: TGTGCCAGCAGTTCCCCGGGACAGGGGGTTTACGAGCAGTACTTC. Protein sequence: CASSSPGQGVYEQYF.

By sample share, this clonotype is medium-sized (0.01 to 0.1%). This chain uses TRBV20-1 with TRBJ2-4; maybe TRBD1 (6 bases). V was clipped by 0 bases and J by 0 bases, with 12 bases between them. CDR3 length: 16 amino acids. Germline V lookup: CDR1 DFQATT, CDR2 SNEGSKA (reference sequence). The CDR3 protein is CSARDLTGLAKNIQYF. CDR3 DNA sequence: TGCAGTGCTAGAGATCTGACAGGACTAGCCAAAAACATTCAGTACTTC.

This clonotype occurred a few times. The rearrangement links TRBV21-1 to TRBJ2-7; whether TRBD2, the table's D call, matches the DNA was not checked. TRBV21-1 is classified as a pseudogene. There are 16 residues in the CDR3. In DNA, the CDR3 is TGTGCCAGCAGCAAAGGGAGACTAGCGGGAGACAACGAGCAGTACTTC. It codes for CASSKGRLAGDNEQYF.

The V gene is TRBV7-6, the J gene TRBJ2-1; D might be TRBD2 (6 bases). Trimming removed 5 bases from V and 6 bases from J, with 20 bases in between. This CDR3 comprises 16 residues. Germline CDR1 SGHVS, CDR2 FNYEAQ. The CDR3 region is CASSLPQAGLGNEQFF. CDR3 bases: TGTGCCAGCAGCCTCCCCCAAGCGGGCCTTGGCAATGAGCAGTTCTTC.

The V gene is TRBV10-1, the J gene TRBJ2-7; TRBD2 agrees at 13 bases. Germline V gene sequence: CDR1 WNHNN, CDR2 SYGVQD (reference sequence). Germline trimming cut 6 bases from V and 6 bases from J; bases unmatched to any gene: 23. The CDR3 contains 20 residues. DNA of the CDR3: TGCGCCAGCAGAACCTCTCCGGGACTAGCGGGATGGTTTTTGAGGGGCGAGCAGTACTTC. Amino acids: CASRTSPGLAGWFLRGEQYF.

The chain combines TRBV20-1 with TRBJ2-2; D is unresolved. Germline values: CDR1 DFQATT, CDR2 SNEGSKA (reference sequence). V lost 6 bases and J 6 bases, leaving 17 bases between the germline ends. The CDR3 has 14 amino acids. CDR3 protein: CSAAWTASPGELFF. CDR3 nucleotide sequence: TGCAGTGCCGCCTGGACCGCGTCCCCCGGGGAGCTGTTTTTT.

This clonotype has only a few counts. J is TRBJ2-1 and V is TRBV15; TRBD2 might be the D (5 bases). Trimming took off 6 bases at V and 6 bases at J, with 24 bases between the two ends. The CDR3 is 17 residues long. Germline V gives CDR1 LNHNV, CDR2 YYDKDF (reference sequence). CDR3 in DNA: TGTGCCACCAGTGACTATAAACCATTTGCGGAAGGCAATGAGCAGTTCTTC. Its protein is CATSDYKPFAEGNEQFF.

This clonotype was counted between two and nine times. One end of the junction does not line up with germline, which may come from a read error. V is TRBV7-7 and J is TRBJ2-7; possible D gene TRBD1, 6 bases. CDR3 length: 15 residues. Germline V lookup: CDR1 SSHAT, CDR2 FNYEAQ (reference sequence). CDR3 residues: CASSLARGSSYEQYF. In DNA, the CDR3 is TGTGCTAGCAGCTTAGCGAGGGGGAGCTCCTACGAGCAGTACTTC.

This clonotype turned up a few times. This sequence joins TRBV7-6 and TRBJ2-3, with 13 positions matching TRBD2. Germline V CDR1 and CDR2: SGHVS, FNYEAQ. CDR3 length: 14 residues. V lost 4 bases to trimming and J lost 8 bases; unmatched junction nucleotides: 3. The CDR3 DNA reads as TGTGCCAGCAGCTGGACTAGCGGGAGTGTTACGCAGTATTTT. As protein: CASSWTSGSVTQYF. Full variable domain (outside the CDR3, taken from reference TRBV7-6 and TRBJ2-3): GAGVSQSPRYKVTKRGQDVALRCDPISGHVSLYWYRQALGQGPEFLTYFNYEAQQDKSGLPNDRFSAERPEGSISTLTIQRTEQRDSAMYRCASSWTSGSVTQYFGPGTRLTVL.